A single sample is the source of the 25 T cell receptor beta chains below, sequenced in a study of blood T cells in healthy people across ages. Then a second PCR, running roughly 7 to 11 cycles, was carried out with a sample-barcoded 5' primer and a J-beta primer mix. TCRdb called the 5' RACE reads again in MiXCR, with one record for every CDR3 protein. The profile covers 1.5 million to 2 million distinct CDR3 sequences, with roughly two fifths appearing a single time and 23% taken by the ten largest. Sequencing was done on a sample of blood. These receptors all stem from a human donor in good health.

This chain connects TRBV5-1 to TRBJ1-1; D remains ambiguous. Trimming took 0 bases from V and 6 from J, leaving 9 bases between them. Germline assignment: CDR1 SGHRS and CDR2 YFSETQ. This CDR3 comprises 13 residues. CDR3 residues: CASSLEALAEAFF. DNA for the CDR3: TGCGCCAGCAGCTTGGAGGCGCTCGCTGAAGCTTTCTTT.

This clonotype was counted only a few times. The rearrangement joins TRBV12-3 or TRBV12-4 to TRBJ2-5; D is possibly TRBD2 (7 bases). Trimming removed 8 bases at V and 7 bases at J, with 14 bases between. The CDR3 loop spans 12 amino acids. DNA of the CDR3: TGTGCCAGCGAGCGGGCGGGGGCGACCCAGTACTTC. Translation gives CASERAGATQYF.

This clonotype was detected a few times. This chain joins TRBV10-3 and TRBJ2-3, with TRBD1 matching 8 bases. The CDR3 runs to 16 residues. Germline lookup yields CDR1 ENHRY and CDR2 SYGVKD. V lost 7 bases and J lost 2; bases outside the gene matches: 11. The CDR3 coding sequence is TGTGCCATCACCGTGGACAGGGAAGGGGTCACAGATACGCAGTATTTT. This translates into CAITVDREGVTDTQYF.

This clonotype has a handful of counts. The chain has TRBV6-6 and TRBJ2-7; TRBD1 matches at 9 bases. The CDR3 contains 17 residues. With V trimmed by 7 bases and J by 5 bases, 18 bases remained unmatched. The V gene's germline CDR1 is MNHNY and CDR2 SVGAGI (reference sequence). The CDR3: CASKGPRRTGVFHEQYF. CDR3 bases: TGTGCCAGCAAGGGCCCTCGGAGGACAGGGGTCTTTCACGAGCAGTACTTC.

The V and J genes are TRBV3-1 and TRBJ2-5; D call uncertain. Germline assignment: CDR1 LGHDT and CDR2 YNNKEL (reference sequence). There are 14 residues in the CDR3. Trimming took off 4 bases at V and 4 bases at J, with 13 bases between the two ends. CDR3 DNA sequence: TGTGCCAGCAGCCCCCTTAGCTTGGCAGAGACCCAGTACTTC. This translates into CASSPLSLAETQYF.

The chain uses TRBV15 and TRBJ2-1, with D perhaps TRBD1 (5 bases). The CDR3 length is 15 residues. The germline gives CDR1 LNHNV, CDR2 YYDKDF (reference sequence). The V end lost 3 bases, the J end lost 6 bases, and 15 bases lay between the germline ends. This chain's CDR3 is CATSSLWGGLNEQFF. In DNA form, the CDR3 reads TGTGCCACCAGCAGTCTTTGGGGCGGCCTCAATGAGCAGTTCTTC.

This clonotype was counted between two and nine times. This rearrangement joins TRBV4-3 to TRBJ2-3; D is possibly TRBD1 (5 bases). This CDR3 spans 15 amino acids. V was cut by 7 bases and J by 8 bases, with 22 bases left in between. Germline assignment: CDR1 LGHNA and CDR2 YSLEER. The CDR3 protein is CASNTGLNRPVTQYF. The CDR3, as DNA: TGCGCCAGCAATACGGGCCTTAACAGGCCAGTTACGCAGTATTTT.

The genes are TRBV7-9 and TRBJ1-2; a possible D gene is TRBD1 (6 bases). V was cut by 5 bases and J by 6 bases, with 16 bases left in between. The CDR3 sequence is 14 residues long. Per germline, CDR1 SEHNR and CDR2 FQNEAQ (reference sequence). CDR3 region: CASSPRTVAHGYTF. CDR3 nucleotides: TGTGCCAGCAGCCCCCGGACAGTGGCCCATGGCTACACCTTC.

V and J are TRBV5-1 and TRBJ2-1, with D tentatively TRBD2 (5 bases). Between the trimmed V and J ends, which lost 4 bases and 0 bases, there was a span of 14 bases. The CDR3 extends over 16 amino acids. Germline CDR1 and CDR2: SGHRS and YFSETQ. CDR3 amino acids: CASSETLASSYNEQFF. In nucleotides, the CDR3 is TGCGCCAGCAGCGAGACCTTAGCGAGCTCCTACAATGAGCAGTTCTTC.

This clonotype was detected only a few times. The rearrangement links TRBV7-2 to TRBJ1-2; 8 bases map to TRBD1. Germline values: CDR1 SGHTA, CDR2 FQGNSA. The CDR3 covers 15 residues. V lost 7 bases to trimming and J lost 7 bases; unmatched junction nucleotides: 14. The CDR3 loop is CASTSPIQGAGGYTF. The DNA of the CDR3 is TGTGCCAGCACCTCCCCAATCCAGGGGGCTGGTGGCTACACCTTC.

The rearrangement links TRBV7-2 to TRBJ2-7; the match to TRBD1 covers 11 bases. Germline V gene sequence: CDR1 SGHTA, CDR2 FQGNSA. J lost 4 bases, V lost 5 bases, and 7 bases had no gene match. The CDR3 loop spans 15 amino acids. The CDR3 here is CASSAPGQGGYEQYF. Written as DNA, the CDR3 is TGTGCCAGCAGCGCTCCGGGACAGGGGGGGTACGAGCAGTACTTC.

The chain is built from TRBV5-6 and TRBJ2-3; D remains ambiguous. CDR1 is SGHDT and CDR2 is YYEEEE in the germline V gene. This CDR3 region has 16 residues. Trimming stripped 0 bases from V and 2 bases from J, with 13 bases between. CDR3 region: CASSLVLSTITDTQYF. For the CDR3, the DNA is TGTGCCAGCAGCTTGGTACTAAGTACTATCACAGATACGCAGTATTTT.

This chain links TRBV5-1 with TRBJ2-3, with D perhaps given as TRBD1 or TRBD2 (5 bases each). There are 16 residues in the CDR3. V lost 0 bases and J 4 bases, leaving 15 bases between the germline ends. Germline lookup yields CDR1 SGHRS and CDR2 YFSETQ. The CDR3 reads CASSLEPGGRADTQYF. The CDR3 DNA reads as TGCGCCAGCAGCTTGGAACCAGGAGGCAGGGCAGATACGCAGTATTTT.

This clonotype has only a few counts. CDR3 region: CSARDGRETTNQPQHF. Written as DNA, the CDR3 is TGCAGTGCTAGAGATGGGAGAGAAACCACCAATCAGCCCCAGCATTTT. The chain has TRBV20-1 and TRBJ1-5; no reliable D call. Deletions cut 0 bases from V and 3 bases from J, with 15 bases between. Per germline, CDR1 DFQATT and CDR2 SNEGSKA (reference sequence). The length of the CDR3 is 16 residues.

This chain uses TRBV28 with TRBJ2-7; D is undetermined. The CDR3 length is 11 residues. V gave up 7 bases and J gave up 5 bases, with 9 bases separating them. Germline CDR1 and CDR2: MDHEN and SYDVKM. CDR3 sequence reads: CASTISHEQYF. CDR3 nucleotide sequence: TGTGCCAGCACCATTTCCCACGAGCAGTACTTC.

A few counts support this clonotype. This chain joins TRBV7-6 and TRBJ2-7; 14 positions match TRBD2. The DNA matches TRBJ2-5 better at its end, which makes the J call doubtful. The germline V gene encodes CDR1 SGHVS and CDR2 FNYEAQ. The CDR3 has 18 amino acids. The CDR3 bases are TGTGCCAGCACCCTAGGACTAGCGGGGGGCACATTCCGAGAGACCCAGTACTTC. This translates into CASTLGLAGGTFRETQYF.

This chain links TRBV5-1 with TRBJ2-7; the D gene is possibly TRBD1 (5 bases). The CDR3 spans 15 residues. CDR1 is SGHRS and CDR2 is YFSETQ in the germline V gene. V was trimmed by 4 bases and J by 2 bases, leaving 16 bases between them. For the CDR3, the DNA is TGCGCCAGCAGCAGCCAGGGAACCTCACCCTACGAGCAGTACTTC. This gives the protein CASSSQGTSPYEQYF.

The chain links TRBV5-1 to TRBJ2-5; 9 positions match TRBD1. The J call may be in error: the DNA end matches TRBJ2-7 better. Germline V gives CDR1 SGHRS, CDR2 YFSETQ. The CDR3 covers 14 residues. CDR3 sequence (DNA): TGCGCCAGCAGCTTGGGGACAGGGGACGACGAGCAGTACTTC. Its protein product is CASSLGTGDDEQYF.

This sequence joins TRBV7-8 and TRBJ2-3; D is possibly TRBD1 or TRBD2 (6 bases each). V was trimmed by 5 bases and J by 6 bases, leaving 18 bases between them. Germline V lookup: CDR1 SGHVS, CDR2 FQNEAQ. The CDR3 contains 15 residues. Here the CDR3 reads CASSPTGGPVDTQYF. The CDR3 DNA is TGTGCCAGCAGCCCGACCGGGGGCCCAGTGGATACGCAGTATTTT.

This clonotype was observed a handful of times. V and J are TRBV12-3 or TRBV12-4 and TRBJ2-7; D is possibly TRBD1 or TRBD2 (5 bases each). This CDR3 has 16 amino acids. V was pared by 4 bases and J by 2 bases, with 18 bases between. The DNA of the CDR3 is TGTGCCAGCAGTTCCCCCGGGACCTCCCCGCCCTACGAGCAGTACTTC. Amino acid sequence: CASSSPGTSPPYEQYF.

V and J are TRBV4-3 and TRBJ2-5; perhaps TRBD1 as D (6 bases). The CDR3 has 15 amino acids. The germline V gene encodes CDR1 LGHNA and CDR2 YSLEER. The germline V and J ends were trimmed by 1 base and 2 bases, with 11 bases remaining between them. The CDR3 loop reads CASSQAVGQQETQYF. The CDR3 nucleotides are TGCGCCAGCAGCCAAGCTGTAGGACAGCAAGAGACCCAGTACTTC.

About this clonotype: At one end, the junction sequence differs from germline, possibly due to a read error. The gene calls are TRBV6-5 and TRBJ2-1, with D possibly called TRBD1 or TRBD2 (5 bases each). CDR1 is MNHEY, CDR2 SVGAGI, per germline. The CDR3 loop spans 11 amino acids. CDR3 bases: TGTGCCAGCAATCGGGGCAATGAGCAGTGCTTC. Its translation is CASNRGNEQCF.

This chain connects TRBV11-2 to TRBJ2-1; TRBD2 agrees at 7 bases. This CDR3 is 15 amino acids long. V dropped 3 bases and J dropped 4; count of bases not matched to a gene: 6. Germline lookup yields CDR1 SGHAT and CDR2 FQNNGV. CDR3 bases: TGTGCCAGCAGCTTGGGGGGGTCAAAATACAATGAGCAGTTCTTC. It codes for CASSLGGSKYNEQFF.

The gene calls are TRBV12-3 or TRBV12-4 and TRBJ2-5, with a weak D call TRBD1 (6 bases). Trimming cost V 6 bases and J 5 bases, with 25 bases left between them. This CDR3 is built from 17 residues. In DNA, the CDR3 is TGTGCCAGCAGCCAGAAAATGGGTAGGGGGAGCGGTGAGACCCAGTACTTC. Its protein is CASSQKMGRGSGETQYF.

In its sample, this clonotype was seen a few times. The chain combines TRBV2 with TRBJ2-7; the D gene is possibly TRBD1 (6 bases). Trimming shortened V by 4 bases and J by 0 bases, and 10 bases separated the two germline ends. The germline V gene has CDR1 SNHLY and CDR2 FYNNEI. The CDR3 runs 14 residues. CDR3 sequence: CASSVGQTSYEQYF. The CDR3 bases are TGTGCCAGCAGTGTTGGACAGACCTCCTACGAGCAGTACTTC.